The rows below give T cell receptor beta chains drawn from one sample of a study of blood T cell repertoires in COVID-19. Produced via immunoSEQ multiplex PCR; TCRdb's table is partial and in-frame only. The data contain approximately 350,000 clones, about 88% of them seen just once; the ten biggest clones take up 7.1%. Sequences were obtained from peripheral blood. These receptors originate from a woman aged 55-70 years with COVID-19, enrolled during active disease. Each CDR3 is given with its conserved first and last residue. Fields, in order: clone size, J gene, D gene, V gene, CDR3 protein, CDR3 DNA. A D gene is named only where the DNA matches it firmly. Clone size is shown for a subset of rows, as once, few, many or a class of expanded clone.

>many|TRBJ2-1|TRBD2|TRBV11-2
CASSVTSGGVGQEQFF
TGTGCCAGCAGCGTAACTAGCGGGGGGGTCGGTCAAGAGCAGTTCTTC
>once|TRBJ2-7|-|TRBV10-3
CATTGGFYEQYF
TGTGCCACAACCGGAGGTTTCTACGAGCAGTACTTC
>-|TRBJ1-6|TRBD1|TRBV27
CASSPGTGSSYNSPLHF
TGTGCCAGCAGTCCCGGGACAGGGAGCTCCTATAATTCACCCCTCCACTTT
>-|TRBJ1-2|-|TRBV13
CASSLATQGMGGGYTF
TGTGCCAGCAGCCTCGCAACACAGGGTATGGGAGGGGGCTACACCTTC
>-|TRBJ1-3|-|TRBV5-6
CASSQENTIYF
TGTGCCAGCAGCCAGGAAAACACCATATATTTT
>-|TRBJ1-5|-|TRBV19
CASDMGNQPQHF
TGTGCCAGCGACATGGGCAATCAGCCCCAGCATTTT
>few|TRBJ2-4|-|TRBV2
CASSEDRNIQYF
TGTGCCAGCAGTGAAGACAGGAACATTCAGTACTTC
>few|TRBJ1-3|-|TRBV5-1
CASSFGPDSGNTIYF
TGCGCCAGCAGCTTTGGCCCAGACTCTGGAAACACCATATATTTT
>-|TRBJ2-3|-|TRBV11-3
CASSSRGGGDTQYF
TGTGCCAGCAGCTCTCGGGGAGGGGGAGATACGCAGTATTTT
>-|TRBJ2-5|-|TRBV9
CASSVDYRAVETQYF
TGTGCCAGCAGCGTAGACTACAGGGCGGTGGAGACCCAGTACTTC
>-|TRBJ2-3|-|TRBV7-9
CASSLALGGSTDTQYF
TGTGCCAGCAGCTTAGCGCTGGGAGGAAGCACAGATACGCAGTATTTT
>-|TRBJ1-5|-|TRBV6-6
CASSYTGQPQHF
TGTGCCAGCAGTTACACCGGTCAGCCCCAGCATTTT
>-|TRBJ2-1|TRBD1|TRBV10-3
CAAKSRDSYNEQFF
TGTGCCGCTAAGTCCCGGGACAGTTACAATGAGCAGTTCTTC
>-|TRBJ2-7|TRBD2|TRBV10-2
CASSAQRGVPEQYF
TGCGCCAGCAGTGCCCAGCGGGGGGTTCCCGAGCAGTACTTC
>-|TRBJ2-2|-|TRBV7-2
CASSPRQVTGELFF
TGTGCCAGCAGCCCCCGACAGGTAACCGGGGAGCTGTTTTTT
>-|TRBJ1-5|TRBD1|TRBV12-3/TRBV12-4
CASRQGFNQPQHF
TGTGCCAGCAGACAGGGGTTCAATCAGCCCCAGCATTTT
>-|TRBJ1-5|-|TRBV19
CASSWTPIENQPQHF
TGTGCCAGTAGTTGGACACCGATTGAGAATCAGCCCCAGCATTTT
>-|TRBJ1-2|-|TRBV10-3
CATTAGNYGYTF
TGTGCCACCACGGCGGGTAACTATGGCTACACCTTC
>-|TRBJ2-7|TRBD1|TRBV11-2
CASSLALGTGTSYEQYF
TGTGCCAGCAGCTTAGCCCTAGGGACAGGGACTTCGTACGAGCAGTACTTC
>-|TRBJ1-1|-|TRBV6-5
CARLLASRERAEAFF
TGTGCCAGATTGTTGGCAAGCCGGGAGAGGGCTGAAGCTTTCTTT
>once|TRBJ1-1|-|TRBV19
CASSIGGMNTEAFF
TGTGCCAGTAGTATCGGCGGCATGAACACTGAAGCTTTCTTT
>once|TRBJ1-5|-|TRBV6-1
CASSENVIANQPQHF
TGTGCCAGCAGTGAAAACGTAATAGCCAATCAGCCCCAGCATTTT
>-|TRBJ1-3|-|TRBV16
CASSQSFRSASGNTIYF
TGTGCCAGCAGCCAATCTTTCAGGTCTGCCTCTGGAAACACCATATATTTT
>-|TRBJ2-5|-|TRBV10-1
CASSETDRGQYF
TGCGCCAGCAGTGAGACCGATAGGGGCCAGTACTTC
>-|TRBJ2-3|TRBD2|TRBV3-1/TRBV3-2
CASSPNSGGRNTQYF
TGTGCCAGCAGCCCAAATAGCGGGGGGAGGAATACGCAGTATTTT
>-|TRBJ1-4|-|TRBV2
CASSYHRARLFF
TGTGCCAGCAGCTACCACAGGGCCCGGCTGTTTTTT
>-|TRBJ2-4|TRBD1|TRBV29-1
CSVSPGQVKNIQYF
TGCAGCGTCTCCCCGGGACAGGTGAAAAACATTCAGTACTTC
>few|TRBJ1-6|-|TRBV2
CASSEGGSNSPLHF
TGTGCCAGCAGTGAAGGGGGCAGCAATTCACCCCTCCACTTT
>few|TRBJ2-1|TRBD2|TRBV2
CASSEGGGDYNEQFF
TGTGCCAGCAGTGAAGGCGGGGGGGACTACAATGAGCAGTTCTTC
>-|TRBJ1-1|-|TRBV5-4
CASSRPTVAFF
TGTGCCAGCAGCCGCCCCACTGTAGCTTTCTTT
>-|TRBJ2-3|-|TRBV23-1
CASTTDISTDTQYF
TGCGCCAGCACAACGGACATTAGCACAGATACGCAGTATTTT
>-|TRBJ2-3|TRBD2|TRBV7-3
CASSPGGSTDTQYF
TGTGCCAGCAGCCCGGGGGGGTCGACAGATACGCAGTATTTT
>-|TRBJ2-1|-|TRBV19
CASSMYRSSYNEQFF
TGTGCCAGTAGTATGTACAGGAGCTCCTACAATGAGCAGTTCTTC
>-|TRBJ1-2|TRBD1|TRBV23-1
CASSRGTGEDYGYTF
TGCGCCAGCAGTCGCGGGACAGGGGAGGACTATGGCTACACCTTC
>-|TRBJ1-2|-|TRBV5-1
CASSLGLGADGYTF
TGCGCCAGCAGCTTGGGTTTGGGGGCCGATGGCTACACCTTC
>-|TRBJ1-2|TRBD1|TRBV5-5
CASSLVGQATSPGYTF
TGTGCCAGCAGCTTGGTGGGACAGGCGACCTCTCCTGGCTACACCTTC
>-|TRBJ2-1|TRBD1|TRBV14
CASRKLGQGGNEQFF
TGTGCCAGCCGAAAGTTGGGACAGGGTGGCAATGAGCAGTTCTTC
>-|TRBJ1-1|-|TRBV7-9
CASSFGGLNTEAFF
TGTGCCAGCAGTTTCGGAGGGCTGAACACTGAAGCTTTCTTT
>-|TRBJ2-2|-|TRBV5-1
CASSFGGNTGELFF
TGCGCCAGCAGCTTCGGGGGAAACACCGGGGAGCTGTTTTTT
>once|TRBJ1-1|TRBD1|TRBV6-5
CASSYSWTGTTEAFF
TGTGCCAGCAGTTACTCGTGGACAGGGACCACTGAAGCTTTCTTT